The 24 T cell receptor beta chains listed next were all sequenced from one sample in a study of blood T cell repertoires in COVID-19. The method was immunoSEQ multiplex PCR; TCRdb's version includes in-frame clones alone and lacks a portion of them. The repertoire holds around 30,000 clones, with roughly 91% as singletons. The sequenced sample consisted of peripheral blood. These TCRs come from a man in his 70s with active COVID-19.

The chain couples TRBV7-9 to TRBJ1-3; D is undetermined. V lost 1 base and J lost 0, with 10 bases in between. CDR3 size: 16 residues. Germline values: CDR1 SEHNR, CDR2 FQNEAQ (reference sequence). CDR3 in amino acids: CASSLGVRYSGNTIYF. The CDR3 DNA reads TGTGCCAGCAGCTTAGGGGTGAGGTACTCTGGAAACACCATATATTTT. The full variable domain, with the rest looked up from reference TRBV7-9 and TRBJ1-3, is DTGVSQNPRHKITKRGQNVTFRCDPISEHNRLYWYRQTLGQGPEFLTYFQNEAQLEKSRLLSDRFSAERPKGSFSTLEIQRTEQGDSAMYLCASSLGVRYSGNTIYFGEGSWLTVV.

This chain uses TRBV7-2 with TRBJ2-5, with 9 bases fitting TRBD2. This CDR3 has 16 residues. Germline V lookup: CDR1 SGHTA, CDR2 FQGNSA. The V segment lost 5 bases and the J segment 1 base; nucleotides outside the gene matches: 8. CDR3: CASSQLPGLAQETQYF. CDR3 nucleotides: TGTGCCAGCAGCCAACTTCCGGGACTAGCCCAAGAGACCCAGTACTTC.

V is TRBV12-3 or TRBV12-4 and J is TRBJ1-2; D is perhaps TRBD1 (6 bases). CDR3 size: 12 residues. V was clipped by 6 bases and J by 4 bases, with 9 bases between them. CDR3 amino acids: CASRGDTYGYTF. The CDR3, as DNA: TGTGCCAGCAGGGGGGACACCTATGGCTACACCTTC.

V and J are TRBV7-6 and TRBJ2-1; TRBD2 might be the D (6 bases). CDR3 length: 17 residues. Germline CDR1 and CDR2: SGHVS and FNYEAQ. Trimming shortened V by 2 bases and J by 1 base, and 15 bases separated the two germline ends. The CDR3 here is CASSLSSAGSSYNEQFF. The CDR3 DNA is TGTGCCAGCAGCTTATCCTCCGCGGGGTCGTCCTACAATGAGCAGTTCTTC.

V and J are TRBV24-1 and TRBJ2-7; 13 nucleotides align to TRBD2. The CDR3 extends over 20 amino acids. Germline loops: CDR1 KGHDR, CDR2 SFDVKD. Unmatched junction bases numbered 17, after V lost 4 bases and J lost 3 bases. CDR3 in amino acids: CATSDRGRKGTSGNIYEQYF. As DNA, the CDR3 is TGTGCCACCAGTGACCGCGGACGGAAAGGGACTAGCGGGAACATCTACGAGCAGTACTTC.

This chain uses TRBV10-3 with TRBJ1-1, with 9 bases matching TRBD1. Per germline, CDR1 ENHRY and CDR2 SYGVKD. V lost 0 bases, J lost 2 bases, and 4 bases stayed unmatched. This CDR3 is built from 16 residues. For the CDR3, the DNA is TGTGCCATCAGTGAGTCAATGGGACAGGGAAACACTGAAGCTTTCTTT. This codes for CAISESMGQGNTEAFF.

The chain joins TRBV10-3 to TRBJ2-1; perhaps TRBD2 as D (6 bases). Trimming pared 0 bases from V and 1 base from J, leaving 22 bases between. Germline V gene lookup returns CDR1 ENHRY and CDR2 SYGVKD. This CDR3 is built from 20 residues. The CDR3 loop is CAISESFGLASGGSYNEQFF. CDR3 DNA sequence: TGTGCCATCAGTGAGTCATTTGGGCTAGCGAGTGGAGGATCCTACAATGAGCAGTTCTTC.

V is TRBV5-1 and J is TRBJ2-2; 9 nucleotides line up with TRBD2. CDR3 length: 14 residues. V lost 5 bases, J lost 1 base, and 0 bases stayed unmatched. The germline gives CDR1 SGHRS, CDR2 YFSETQ. In DNA, the CDR3 is TGCGCCAGCAGACTAGCGGGGAACACCGGGGAGCTGTTTTTT. The encoded protein is CASRLAGNTGELFF.

In DNA, the CDR3 is TGTGCCAGTAGTATCGGCGGGGGTGAACTTCCTGGAAACACCATATATTTT. Translation gives CASSIGGGELPGNTIYF. V gene TRBV19 combines with J gene TRBJ1-3, with D possibly matching TRBD1 (5 bases). Between the trimmed V and J ends, which lost 3 bases and 2 bases, there was a span of 17 bases. Per germline, CDR1 LNHDA and CDR2 SQIVND (reference sequence). The length of the CDR3 is 17 residues.

With regard to this clone: One junction end does not reproduce the germline sequence, and a read error may be involved. The chain couples TRBV24-1 to TRBJ2-7, with TRBD2 identical over 8 bases. This CDR3 is built from 16 residues. Per germline, CDR1 KGHDR and CDR2 SFDVKD. CDR3 coding DNA: TGTGCCACCAGTGACCCTAGCGGGTCCCCCTCCAACGAGCAGTACTTC. It specifies CATSDPSGSPSNEQYF.

J is TRBJ1-5 and V is TRBV7-9, with 7 bases aligning to TRBD1. Per germline, CDR1 SEHNR and CDR2 FQNEAQ (reference sequence). This CDR3 has 14 amino acids. The junction had 4 bases not matched to a gene; V was cut back by 8 bases and J by 0 bases. CDR3 in DNA: TGTGCCAGCGGGACAGTCAATAGCAATCAGCCCCAGCATTTT. It encodes CASGTVNSNQPQHF.

The rearrangement links TRBV5-4 to TRBJ2-5; 8 bases match TRBD2. The CDR3 length is 16 residues. V shed 4 bases and J 3 bases; nucleotides not matched to a gene: 11. CDR1 SGHNT and CDR2 YYREEE come from the germline V gene (reference sequence). CDR3 DNA: TGTGCCAGCAGCCTTGTAGGTAGCGGGGTTGAAGAGACCCAGTACTTC. This codes for CASSLVGSGVEETQYF.

This clone has just one count. The V and J genes are TRBV5-1 and TRBJ2-6; 8 bases agree with TRBD1. This CDR3 is built from 17 residues. CDR1 is SGHRS, CDR2 YFSETQ, per germline. Unmatched junction bases numbered 8, after V lost 2 bases and J lost 4 bases. DNA for the CDR3: TGCGCCAGCAGCTTCGTTCAGGGGGCGGGAGGGGCCAACGTCCTGACTTTC. The encoded protein is CASSFVQGAGGANVLTF.

The chain couples TRBV4-3 to TRBJ2-6; a possible D gene is TRBD2 (5 bases). V lost 3 bases to trimming and J lost 2 bases, with 11 bases between them. Germline CDR1 is LGHNA and CDR2 is YSLEER. This CDR3 comprises 16 residues. CDR3 in amino acids: CASSHDARAGANVLTF. The CDR3, as DNA: TGCGCCAGCAGCCATGATGCGAGGGCTGGGGCCAACGTCCTGACTTTC.

This clone was seen a single time. This chain uses TRBV7-2 with TRBJ2-1, with 11 nucleotides matching TRBD2. V was clipped by 5 bases and J by 7 bases; unmatched bases: 10. Looked up from germline, CDR1 is SGHTA and CDR2 is FQGNSA. The length of the CDR3 is 16 residues. This CDR3 reads CASSPETSGTENEQFF. The CDR3 nucleotides are TGTGCCAGCAGCCCCGAGACTAGCGGGACAGAGAATGAGCAGTTCTTC.

The chain combines TRBV2 with TRBJ2-2; weak D call: TRBD1 (6 bases). V dropped 3 bases and J dropped 2 bases, with 13 bases sitting between them. The CDR3 loop spans 16 amino acids. Germline-derived CDR1 and CDR2 are SNHLY and FYNNEI. Here the CDR3 DNA reads TGTGCCAGCAGTGACTATTCAGGGGAAAACACCGGGGAGCTGTTTTTT. Its translation: CASSDYSGENTGELFF. The complete variable domain, with remaining parts taken from reference TRBV2 and TRBJ2-2, reads EPEVTQTPSHQVTQMGQEVILRCVPISNHLYFYWYRQILGQKVEFLVSFYNNEISEKSEIFDDQFSVERPDGSNFTLKIRSTKLEDSAMYFCASSDYSGENTGELFFGEGSRLTVL.

The J gene is TRBJ1-1, the V gene TRBV5-5; TRBD1 agrees at 10 bases. Germline V CDR1 and CDR2: SGHKS, YYEKEE (reference sequence). The CDR3 is 18 amino acids. V was pared by 5 bases and J by 2 bases, with 15 bases of the junction left unmatched. DNA for the CDR3: TGTGCCAGCAGTTCTAGACCCGGGACAGGGGTTGGCAACACTGAAGCTTTCTTT. Protein: CASSSRPGTGVGNTEAFF.

The chain recombines TRBV7-2 with TRBJ1-5; no firm D call. V lost 1 base and J lost 7, with 8 bases in between. This CDR3 has 13 residues. Germline CDR1 SGHTA, CDR2 FQGNSA. The DNA for the CDR3 is TGTGCCAGCAGCTTAGGGGCCCGGCAGCCCCAGCATTTT. It encodes CASSLGARQPQHF.

This chain links TRBV20-1 with TRBJ2-1, with D perhaps matching TRBD1 (5 bases). The CDR3 spans 16 residues. V dropped 3 bases and J dropped 0 bases, with 15 bases sitting between them. Germline values: CDR1 DFQATT, CDR2 SNEGSKA (reference sequence). The CDR3 reads CSASLQGVRSYNEQFF. In DNA, the CDR3 is TGCAGTGCTAGTCTCCAGGGTGTTCGCTCCTACAATGAGCAGTTCTTC.

V gene TRBV3-1 (or the pseudogene TRBV3-2) combines with J gene TRBJ2-7; D unclear. CDR1 is LGHDT and CDR2 is YNNKEL in the germline V gene (reference sequence). V gave up 4 bases and J gave up 6 bases, with 16 bases separating them. This CDR3 contains 14 residues. The CDR3 loop is CASSLDSPFSEQYF. CDR3 nucleotides: TGTGCCAGCAGCCTAGATTCTCCTTTCAGCGAGCAGTACTTC.

The chain carries TRBV5-5 and TRBJ2-3; D might be TRBD2 (5 bases). CDR3 length: 14 residues. In germline, CDR1 is SGHKS, CDR2 YYEKEE (reference sequence). Deletions cut 4 bases from V and 4 bases from J, with 13 bases between. CDR3 loop: CASSREGRADTQYF. CDR3 coding DNA: TGTGCCAGCAGCCGGGAAGGGAGAGCAGATACGCAGTATTTT.

This rearrangement joins TRBV3-1 (or the pseudogene TRBV3-2) to TRBJ2-5; 7 bases map to TRBD2. V lost 8 bases, J lost 5 bases, and 11 bases stayed unmatched. CDR1 LGHDT and CDR2 YNNKEL come from the germline V gene (reference sequence). There are 14 residues in the CDR3. The CDR3 protein is CASGRTRPPETQYF. CDR3 bases: TGTGCCAGCGGTCGGACTAGACCCCCGGAGACCCAGTACTTC.

The chain couples TRBV28 to TRBJ1-1; D is unresolved. The CDR3 extends over 12 amino acids. V was pared by 7 bases and J by 3 bases, with 9 bases between. CDR1 is MDHEN and CDR2 is SYDVKM in the germline V gene. CDR3 protein: CASKKQYTEAFF. As DNA, the CDR3 is TGTGCCAGCAAAAAACAGTACACTGAAGCTTTCTTT.

The rearrangement joins TRBV4-1 to TRBJ2-1, with D unclear. The CDR3 is 15 residues long. V lost 3 bases and J 1 base, leaving 10 bases between the germline ends. Germline CDR1 reads MGHRA; CDR2 reads YSYEKL. CDR3 sequence reads: CASSHNTGSYNEQFF. DNA for the CDR3: TGCGCCAGCAGCCACAACACCGGGTCCTACAATGAGCAGTTCTTC.